A selection of T cell receptor beta chains follows, all from one sample in a study of PD-1 blockade in classical Hodgkin lymphoma. Sequenced by immunoSEQ multiplex PCR; TCRdb stores in-frame clones only, minus some. The repertoire holds about 50,000 clones, with about 75% as singletons. The sample consisted of peripheral blood mononuclear cells (PBMCs), taken before the fourth cycle of nivolumab. Every receptor here comes from a human donor with classical Hodgkin lymphoma. The CDR3 runs from the conserved cysteine through the conserved F or W. The D gene is left open where the match is weak. Size tells how often a clone was seen (once, few, many) or the class of an expanded clone, and some rows leave it out.

j_call: TRBJ2-7; clone_size: -; d_call: -; v_call: TRBV5-1; cdr3_aa: CASSLGGQGAYEQYF; cdr3_nt: TGCGCCAGCAGCCTGGGGGGTCAGGGTGCCTACGAGCAGTACTTC
j_call: TRBJ2-5; clone_size: -; d_call: -; v_call: TRBV28; cdr3_aa: CASSRAGAQETQYF; cdr3_nt: TGTGCCAGCAGTCGGGCAGGGGCCCAAGAGACCCAGTACTTC
j_call: TRBJ2-5; clone_size: -; d_call: -; v_call: TRBV5-1; cdr3_aa: CASSSLRKGETQYF; cdr3_nt: TGCGCCAGCAGCTCCCTGCGAAAGGGGGAGACCCAGTACTTC
j_call: TRBJ2-2; clone_size: -; d_call: TRBD2; v_call: TRBV7-3; cdr3_aa: CASSLLGLDGELFF; cdr3_nt: TGTGCCAGCAGCTTACTGGGACTAGACGGGGAGCTGTTTTTT
j_call: TRBJ1-4; clone_size: once; d_call: -; v_call: TRBV28; cdr3_aa: CATSDLRGPYEKLFF; cdr3_nt: TGTGCCACCAGCGACCTTCGGGGGCCATACGAAAAACTGTTTTTT
j_call: TRBJ1-2; clone_size: few; d_call: TRBD1; v_call: TRBV5-4; cdr3_aa: CASSPSRGQGYGYTF; cdr3_nt: TGTGCCAGCAGCCCCTCCAGGGGGCAAGGCTATGGCTACACCTTC
j_call: TRBJ2-7; clone_size: -; d_call: TRBD1; v_call: TRBV29-1; cdr3_aa: CSVEIRDRYPDEQYF; cdr3_nt: TGCAGCGTTGAAATCCGGGACAGGTACCCCGACGAGCAGTACTTC
j_call: TRBJ2-3; clone_size: -; d_call: -; v_call: TRBV5-1; cdr3_aa: CASSLTSSTDTQYF; cdr3_nt: TGCGCCAGCAGCTTGACATCTAGCACAGATACGCAGTATTTT
j_call: TRBJ2-7; clone_size: -; d_call: TRBD2; v_call: TRBV19; cdr3_aa: CASSKGTGLAGLYEQYF; cdr3_nt: TGTGCCAGTAGTAAAGGGACCGGACTAGCGGGCCTCTACGAGCAGTACTTC
j_call: TRBJ2-2; clone_size: -; d_call: -; v_call: TRBV6-5; cdr3_aa: CASSYLAGELFF; cdr3_nt: TGTGCCAGCAGTTACCTAGCCGGGGAGCTGTTTTTT
j_call: TRBJ2-7; clone_size: -; d_call: TRBD1; v_call: TRBV5-1; cdr3_aa: CASSGTGWNEQYF; cdr3_nt: TGCGCCAGCAGCGGGACAGGGTGGAACGAGCAGTACTTC
j_call: TRBJ2-6; clone_size: few; d_call: -; v_call: TRBV7-2; cdr3_aa: CASSPYRPGSGANVLTF; cdr3_nt: TGTGCCAGCAGCCCCTACCGACCCGGCTCTGGGGCCAACGTCCTGACTTTC
j_call: TRBJ2-3; clone_size: -; d_call: TRBD2; v_call: TRBV19; cdr3_aa: CASNNRASGRAPDTQYF; cdr3_nt: TGTGCCAGTAACAATCGGGCTAGCGGGAGGGCCCCAGATACGCAGTATTTT
j_call: TRBJ2-7; clone_size: -; d_call: TRBD2; v_call: TRBV7-9; cdr3_aa: CASSPLGSEGGHPYEQYF; cdr3_nt: TGTGCCAGCAGCCCCCTCGGTTCTGAGGGAGGGCATCCCTACGAGCAGTACTTC
j_call: TRBJ2-7; clone_size: -; d_call: TRBD1; v_call: TRBV11-3; cdr3_aa: CASSYRGQGAIEYF; cdr3_nt: TGTGCCAGCAGCTACCGGGGACAGGGGGCGATAGAGTACTTC
j_call: TRBJ2-1; clone_size: once; d_call: TRBD2; v_call: TRBV19; cdr3_aa: CASSPERGFNEQFF; cdr3_nt: TGTGCCAGTAGCCCTGAGCGGGGTTTTAATGAGCAGTTCTTC
j_call: TRBJ2-5; clone_size: -; d_call: -; v_call: TRBV28; cdr3_aa: CASSLYRARETQYF; cdr3_nt: TGTGCCAGCAGTTTATACAGGGCCCGGGAGACCCAGTACTTC
j_call: TRBJ2-4; clone_size: -; d_call: -; v_call: TRBV7-9; cdr3_aa: CASSLKVRAERSLNIQYF; cdr3_nt: TGTGCCAGCAGCTTAAAGGTGCGGGCAGAGAGGAGTTTAAACATTCAGTACTTC
j_call: TRBJ2-7; clone_size: -; d_call: -; v_call: TRBV10-1; cdr3_aa: CASRSPRYEQYF; cdr3_nt: TGCGCCAGCAGATCCCCGCGGTACGAGCAGTACTTC
j_call: TRBJ2-1; clone_size: -; d_call: -; v_call: TRBV6-1; cdr3_aa: CASSGGRYDSYNEQFF; cdr3_nt: TGTGCCAGCAGTGGGGGAAGGTATGACTCCTACAATGAGCAGTTCTTC
j_call: TRBJ1-5; clone_size: -; d_call: -; v_call: TRBV9; cdr3_aa: CASSVDLGAGQPQHF; cdr3_nt: TGTGCCAGCAGCGTAGACTTGGGGGCGGGACAGCCCCAGCATTTT
j_call: TRBJ2-7; clone_size: -; d_call: -; v_call: TRBV5-1; cdr3_aa: CTSSFGGVSYEQYF; cdr3_nt: TGCACCAGCAGCTTTGGCGGTGTCTCCTACGAGCAGTACTTC
j_call: TRBJ2-1; clone_size: -; d_call: TRBD1; v_call: TRBV27; cdr3_aa: CASSSRRGTGHNEQFF; cdr3_nt: TGTGCCAGCAGTTCCCGGAGGGGGACAGGGCACAATGAGCAGTTCTTC
j_call: TRBJ2-1; clone_size: -; d_call: TRBD2; v_call: TRBV4-1; cdr3_aa: CASSQVAGVNEQFF; cdr3_nt: TGCGCCAGCAGCCAAGTAGCGGGAGTTAATGAGCAGTTCTTC
j_call: TRBJ1-1; clone_size: -; d_call: -; v_call: TRBV5-6; cdr3_aa: CASSSLTRGETEAFF; cdr3_nt: TGTGCCAGCAGCTCTCTCACAAGAGGAGAAACTGAAGCTTTCTTT
j_call: TRBJ1-5; clone_size: -; d_call: TRBD1; v_call: TRBV28; cdr3_aa: CASSLAGGEGQPQHF; cdr3_nt: TGTGCCAGCAGTTTAGCAGGGGGCGAAGGTCAGCCCCAGCATTTT
j_call: TRBJ2-5; clone_size: -; d_call: TRBD2; v_call: TRBV11-2; cdr3_aa: CASSDKLAEETQYF; cdr3_nt: TGTGCCAGCAGCGACAAACTAGCGGAAGAGACCCAGTACTTC
j_call: TRBJ2-5; clone_size: -; d_call: -; v_call: TRBV7-9; cdr3_aa: CASSSGGPGEETQYF; cdr3_nt: TGTGCCAGCAGCTCTGGAGGGCCAGGAGAGGAGACCCAGTACTTC
j_call: TRBJ2-1; clone_size: few; d_call: TRBD2; v_call: TRBV10-2; cdr3_aa: CASSDPSSGGYNEQFF; cdr3_nt: TGCGCCAGCAGTGACCCCTCTAGCGGGGGTTACAATGAGCAGTTCTTC
j_call: TRBJ1-2; clone_size: -; d_call: -; v_call: TRBV28; cdr3_aa: CASSSSRGGYGYTF; cdr3_nt: TGTGCCAGCAGTTCCTCCCGGGGGGGGTATGGCTACACCTTC
j_call: TRBJ1-2; clone_size: few; d_call: TRBD1; v_call: TRBV6-6; cdr3_aa: CASSYSMASRGHGYTF; cdr3_nt: TGTGCCAGCAGTTACTCGATGGCGTCCAGGGGGCATGGCTACACCTTC
j_call: TRBJ1-1; clone_size: -; d_call: -; v_call: TRBV6-1; cdr3_aa: CASSEHYTEAFF; cdr3_nt: TGTGCCAGCAGTGAACATTACACTGAAGCTTTCTTT
j_call: TRBJ2-5; clone_size: -; d_call: -; v_call: TRBV5-1; cdr3_aa: CASSPRTSLTYSETQYF; cdr3_nt: TGCGCCAGCAGCCCCAGGACCTCGCTGACGTACTCGGAGACCCAGTACTTC
j_call: TRBJ2-2; clone_size: -; d_call: TRBD2; v_call: TRBV6-5; cdr3_aa: CAITPGTSGGGELFF; cdr3_nt: TGTGCCATTACGCCGGGGACTAGCGGGGGCGGGGAGCTGTTTTTT
j_call: TRBJ2-1; clone_size: -; d_call: TRBD1; v_call: TRBV4-1; cdr3_aa: CASSQTGGRYNEQFF; cdr3_nt: TGCGCCAGCAGCCAAACAGGGGGGAGGTACAATGAGCAGTTCTTC
j_call: TRBJ2-1; clone_size: -; d_call: TRBD2; v_call: TRBV7-8; cdr3_aa: CASSLAESSYNEQFF; cdr3_nt: TGTGCCAGCAGTCTAGCGGAAAGCTCCTACAATGAGCAGTTCTTC
j_call: TRBJ2-3; clone_size: -; d_call: TRBD2; v_call: TRBV7-2; cdr3_aa: CASSLTSGSGTDTQYF; cdr3_nt: TGTGCCAGCAGCTTAACTAGCGGGAGTGGAACAGATACGCAGTATTTT
j_call: TRBJ2-1; clone_size: -; d_call: -; v_call: TRBV19; cdr3_aa: CASSRGTVETYNEQFF; cdr3_nt: TGTGCCAGTAGTAGAGGGACTGTCGAAACCTACAATGAGCAGTTCTTC
j_call: TRBJ2-1; clone_size: -; d_call: TRBD1; v_call: TRBV5-1; cdr3_aa: CASSSSGQDNEQFF; cdr3_nt: TGCGCCAGCAGCTCCTCGGGACAGGACAATGAGCAGTTCTTC
j_call: TRBJ2-5; clone_size: -; d_call: TRBD1; v_call: TRBV19; cdr3_aa: CASSTGTGFSETQYF; cdr3_nt: TGTGCCAGTAGTACCGGGACAGGGTTTTCAGAGACCCAGTACTTC
j_call: TRBJ1-1; clone_size: -; d_call: -; v_call: TRBV2; cdr3_aa: CASSEAEGPEAFF; cdr3_nt: TGTGCCAGCAGTGAAGCGGAGGGACCTGAAGCTTTCTTT
j_call: TRBJ2-2; clone_size: few; d_call: TRBD1; v_call: TRBV6-1; cdr3_aa: CASSARGPGELFF; cdr3_nt: TGTGCCAGCAGTGCAAGGGGGCCAGGGGAGCTGTTTTTT
j_call: TRBJ1-1; clone_size: -; d_call: -; v_call: TRBV9; cdr3_aa: CASSVSTGRGTEAFF; cdr3_nt: TGTGCCAGCAGCGTGTCGACAGGTAGAGGGACTGAAGCTTTCTTT
j_call: TRBJ2-7; clone_size: few; d_call: TRBD1; v_call: TRBV6-5; cdr3_aa: CASISTGGSYEQYF; cdr3_nt: TGTGCCAGCATTTCGACAGGGGGCTCCTACGAGCAGTACTTC
j_call: TRBJ1-2; clone_size: many; d_call: -; v_call: TRBV28; cdr3_aa: CASSLLGKTQSRGYTF; cdr3_nt: TGTGCCAGCAGTTTATTAGGAAAAACACAGTCAAGAGGCTACACCTTC
j_call: TRBJ1-3; clone_size: -; d_call: -; v_call: TRBV5-1; cdr3_aa: CASSLQGNSGNTIYF; cdr3_nt: TGCGCCAGCAGTCTACAGGGCAACTCTGGAAACACCATATATTTT
j_call: TRBJ2-1; clone_size: few; d_call: -; v_call: TRBV21-1; cdr3_aa: CASSPRRTGEDEQFF; cdr3_nt: TGTGCCAGCAGCCCGCGAAGGACAGGGGAGGATGAGCAGTTCTTC
j_call: TRBJ2-7; clone_size: -; d_call: -; v_call: TRBV6-5; cdr3_aa: CASSLGSGEYEQYF; cdr3_nt: TGTGCCAGCAGTTTGGGATCAGGGGAATACGAGCAGTACTTC
j_call: TRBJ1-2; clone_size: -; d_call: TRBD1; v_call: TRBV28; cdr3_aa: CASSILQGASGYGYTF; cdr3_nt: TGTGCCAGCAGCATCTTACAGGGGGCCTCTGGATATGGCTACACCTTC
j_call: TRBJ1-1; clone_size: -; d_call: -; v_call: TRBV10-1; cdr3_aa: CASSELRRGTEAFF; cdr3_nt: TGCGCCAGCAGTGAGCTACGGAGGGGCACTGAAGCTTTCTTT
j_call: TRBJ1-1; clone_size: -; d_call: -; v_call: TRBV13; cdr3_aa: CASSQFLQGNTEAFF; cdr3_nt: TGTGCCAGCAGTCAATTTCTACAGGGGAACACTGAAGCTTTCTTT